This is a list of T cell receptor beta chains from one sample in a study of OX40 agonist ivuxolimab in advanced cancers. Only in-frame clones appear in the TCRdb table, and some are missing; sequencing was by immunoSEQ multiplex PCR. This table has 8,000 to 11,000 clones, about three quarters appearing once. The sequences come from CD4+ or CD8+ T cells sorted from blood, collected in a trial of the OX40 agonist ivuxolimab. The origin of the receptors is an adult with an advanced solid tumor such as melanoma, head and neck, liver or kidney cancer. Both conserved end residues are part of each CDR3. A D gene is named only where the DNA matches it firmly. Size tells how often a clone was seen (once, few, many) or the class of an expanded clone, and some rows leave it out.

size,D,J,V,DNA,CDR3
-,-,TRBJ2-7,TRBV11-2,TGTGCCAGCAGCCGGACCGGTGTGCGGACATACGAGCAGTACTTC,CASSRTGVRTYEQYF
-,TRBD1,TRBJ2-1,TRBV6-5,TGTGCCAGCAGGGGACAGGGCTACAATGAGCAGTTCTTC,CASRGQGYNEQFF
-,-,TRBJ2-2,TRBV30,TGTGCCTGGAGACACACAGGGTTGGACACCGGGGAGCTGTTTTTT,CAWRHTGLDTGELFF
-,-,TRBJ2-3,TRBV9,TGTGCCAGCAGCGTAGAGGGGCGAGGTTGGACAGATACGCAGTATTTT,CASSVEGRGWTDTQYF
-,-,TRBJ2-1,TRBV6-6,TGTGCCAGCAGTTACTCCTTGGGGAATGAGCAGTTCTTC,CASSYSLGNEQFF
-,-,TRBJ1-1,TRBV27,TGTGCCAGCAGTTTCCGCGGGAGCACTGAAGCTTTCTTT,CASSFRGSTEAFF
-,TRBD1,TRBJ1-5,TRBV28,TGTGCCAGCAGTCTCAGACAGGGAAGGTTGTATCAGCCCCAGCATTTT,CASSLRQGRLYQPQHF
-,TRBD2,TRBJ2-2,TRBV7-9,TGTGCCAGCAGCTTCTCAGCGGGAGACACCGGGGAGCTGTTTTTT,CASSFSAGDTGELFF
-,TRBD1,TRBJ2-2,TRBV9,TGTGCCAGCAGCTCCGGGACAGGGGGTATCACCGGGGAGCTGTTTTTT,CASSSGTGGITGELFF
-,-,TRBJ1-1,TRBV7-9,TGTGCCAGCAGCACCAATAACCAACGTTGGGGGGCCATGAACACTGAAGCTTTCTTT,CASSTNNQRWGAMNTEAFF
-,-,TRBJ1-4,TRBV6-1,TGTGCCAGCAGTACGGGGGAAAAACTGTTTTTT,CASSTGEKLFF
-,TRBD2,TRBJ2-1,TRBV29-1,TGCAGCGGGACTAGCGGGTCTGGAGGTGAGCAGTTCTTC,CSGTSGSGGEQFF
-,-,TRBJ1-5,TRBV7-9,TGTGCCAGCAGCTTACCCTTAAATAGCAATCAGCCCCAGCATTTT,CASSLPLNSNQPQHF
once,TRBD2,TRBJ2-7,TRBV9,TGTGCCAGCAGCGTAGAGGCGGGAGCCTCCTACGAGCAGTACTTC,CASSVEAGASYEQYF
-,TRBD1,TRBJ2-1,TRBV15,TGTGCCACCAGCACCGGACAGGGGGGAGACAATGAGCAGTTCTTC,CATSTGQGGDNEQFF
-,TRBD1,TRBJ1-2,TRBV6-1,TGTGCCAGCAGTGAAGAGACAGGGGGCGCTTATGGCTACACCTTC,CASSEETGGAYGYTF
-,TRBD2,TRBJ2-7,TRBV27,TGTGCCAGCAGTTCCGCCGGGGGGGCCCTCGAGCAGTACTTC,CASSSAGGALEQYF
once,TRBD1,TRBJ1-1,TRBV5-6,TGTGCCAGCAGCTTGGGGACAGGGGGGGCTGAAGCTTTCTTT,CASSLGTGGAEAFF
-,-,TRBJ2-6,TRBV4-2,TGTGCCAGCAGCCAAGAGAGGGGATCTGGGGCCAACGTCCTGACTTTC,CASSQERGSGANVLTF
-,-,TRBJ1-5,TRBV19,TGTGCCAGTAGTATAGGGGCGGGGTATAGCAATCAGCCCCAGCATTTT,CASSIGAGYSNQPQHF
medium-sized,TRBD2,TRBJ2-7,TRBV5-4,TGTGCCAGCAGGCCCCGGACTAGCGGGAACGAGCAGTACTTC,CASRPRTSGNEQYF
-,-,TRBJ1-1,TRBV12-2,TGTGCAAGTCGCTTTTTACAGGGTTACACTGAAGCTTTCTTT,CASRFLQGYTEAFF
-,TRBD2,TRBJ2-3,TRBV19,TGTGCCAGTAGTATTGGAGCGGGAGGTACAGATACGCAGTATTTT,CASSIGAGGTDTQYF
-,-,TRBJ2-7,TRBV7-8,TGTGCCAGCAGCCTTCCGGGGGACTGGTTCTACGAGCAGTACTTC,CASSLPGDWFYEQYF
few,TRBD2,TRBJ2-3,TRBV4-1,TGCGCCAGCAGCCAGGAAGGGAGGGCAGCAGATACGCAGTATTTT,CASSQEGRAADTQYF
few,-,TRBJ1-5,TRBV6-5,TGTGCCAGCAGTGAAGTCACACAGCATTTT,CASSEVTQHF
-,TRBD2,TRBJ2-3,TRBV4-1,TGCGCCAGCGGGCAGCGGGAGGCCACAGATACGCAGTATTTT,CASGQREATDTQYF
-,-,TRBJ2-4,TRBV5-5,TGTGCCAGCAGCCGGCGGGACACGCCCGCCAAAAACATTCAGTACTTC,CASSRRDTPAKNIQYF
once,TRBD2,TRBJ2-1,TRBV10-3,TGTGCCATCAGTGGAGCGGGAGCCGAAATCTATGAGCAGTTCTTC,CAISGAGAEIYEQFF
-,-,TRBJ1-2,TRBV15,TGTGCCACCAGCAGAGATAGAACAAGGAGTAACTATGGCTACACCTTC,CATSRDRTRSNYGYTF
-,-,TRBJ2-3,TRBV6-6,TGTGCCAGCAGGGATCTTAGCGCAGATACGCAGTATTTT,CASRDLSADTQYF
-,TRBD2,TRBJ2-7,TRBV2,TGTGCCTCCACGGGGGGGTACTACGAGCAGTACTTC,CASTGGYYEQYF
medium-sized,TRBD2,TRBJ2-5,TRBV7-3,TGTGCCAGCAGCCATAGCGGGAGAGTGGGGGAGACCCAGTACTTC,CASSHSGRVGETQYF
once,-,TRBJ1-2,TRBV30,TGTGCCTGGGAACAGGGCTCCGGCTATGGCTACACCTTC,CAWEQGSGYGYTF
-,-,TRBJ2-7,TRBV28,TGTGCCAGCAGTTTAAGGGCGGGACGGAACTACGAGCAGTACTTC,CASSLRAGRNYEQYF
-,-,TRBJ2-2,TRBV27,TGTGCCAGCAGTCATAACACCGGGGAGCTGTTTTTT,CASSHNTGELFF
-,-,TRBJ2-1,TRBV15,TGTGCCACCAGCAGAGCTTGGGAAAGGAATGAGCAGTTCTTC,CATSRAWERNEQFF
-,-,TRBJ2-7,TRBV10-3,TGTGCCATCAGTGAGTCGGGGATCGGGGCTTGGTTC,CAISESGIGAWF